What follows are 19 T cell receptor beta chains derived from one specimen sequenced in a study of CD8+ T cells in alopecia areata. Extracted RNA was reverse transcribed, and the resulting cDNA served as sequencing template. Assay used: immunoSEQ multiplex PCR; TCRdb lists only in-frame clones, some missing. Counted here are over 150,000 clones, 60% to 70% occurring once; the ten biggest clones make up 0.65% to 0.7%. This sample's treatment: oral pan-JAK inhibitor, 5-10 mg twice daily. This sample comprised CD4+ T cells sorted from blood, obtained at week 4, from a patient treated with tofacitinib. These receptor sequences come from a human donor with alopecia areata.

The CDR3 sequence: CASSRGQRAYEQYF. In DNA form, the CDR3 reads TGTGCCAGTAGTAGGGGACAGAGAGCCTACGAGCAGTACTTC. The chain joins TRBV19 to TRBJ2-7; TRBD1 matches 7 bases. Germline V gene lookup returns CDR1 LNHDA and CDR2 SQIVND (reference sequence). V shed 4 bases, J shed 2 bases, and the junction held 5 bases outside the gene matches. The CDR3 runs to 14 residues.

This chain uses TRBV4-2 with TRBJ2-5; D is unresolved. Trimming pared 0 bases from V and 3 bases from J, leaving 11 bases between. Germline loops: CDR1 LGHNA, CDR2 YNFKEQ. CDR3 length: 15 residues. This CDR3 reads CASSQEPGSKETQYF. Written as DNA, the CDR3 is TGTGCCAGCAGCCAAGAACCCGGCAGTAAAGAGACCCAGTACTTC.

CDR3 protein: CASSSGGSYNEQFF. The CDR3 DNA reads TGTGCCAGCAGCTCAGGGGGCTCCTACAATGAGCAGTTCTTC. The rearrangement uses TRBV7-3 and TRBJ2-1; 7 nucleotides match TRBD1. Trimming cost V 4 bases and J 0 bases; bases outside gene matches: 0. The CDR3 length is 14 residues. Germline assignment: CDR1 SGHTA and CDR2 FQGTGA.

This chain links TRBV13 with TRBJ1-1; 11 bases agree with TRBD1. This CDR3 contains 15 residues. The V gene end was trimmed by 3 bases and the J gene end by 5 bases; junction bases not matched to a gene: 5. The germline V gene encodes CDR1 PRHDT and CDR2 FYEKMQ (reference sequence). CDR3 region: CASSLVDRGRTEAFF. CDR3 coding DNA: TGTGCCAGCAGCTTGGTGGACAGGGGGCGGACTGAAGCTTTCTTT.

The gene calls are TRBV5-1 and TRBJ1-2; tentatively, D is TRBD1 (5 bases). CDR1 SGHRS and CDR2 YFSETQ come from the germline V gene. Trimming removed 0 bases at V and 4 bases at J, with 10 bases between. This CDR3 has 14 amino acids. This CDR3 is CASSLEGTVYGYTF. CDR3 sequence (DNA): TGCGCCAGCAGCTTGGAGGGGACGGTCTATGGCTACACCTTC.

The chain recombines TRBV6-5 with TRBJ2-7; D is unclear. The V end was cut by 7 bases, the J end by 1 base, with 14 bases between. The germline gives CDR1 MNHEY, CDR2 SVGAGI. The CDR3 contains 14 residues. The CDR3 sequence: CASKVVPASYEQYF. The CDR3 nucleotides are TGTGCCAGCAAGGTCGTTCCAGCTTCCTACGAGCAGTACTTC.

This clone was found once. This sample includes further DNA sequences coding for the same CDR3. V and J are TRBV29-1 and TRBJ2-5; a weak D match, TRBD1 (6 bases). The CDR3 loop spans 12 amino acids. Germline V gives CDR1 SQVTM, CDR2 ANQGSEA. Trimming took 6 bases from V and 1 from J, leaving 9 bases between them. CDR3 coding DNA: TGCAGCGTATCGACAGGCCAAGAGACCCAGTACTTC. Encoded protein: CSVSTGQETQYF.

V usage is TRBV25-1 and J usage is TRBJ1-1, with a possible D match to TRBD1 (6 bases). V was clipped by 0 bases and J by 7 bases, with 18 bases between them. Germline CDR1 is MGHDK and CDR2 is SYGVNS. CDR3 length equals 16 residues. CDR3 bases: TGTGCCAGCAGTGAATATTCGGGGGCTGGTAAGGATGAAGCTTTCTTT. Protein: CASSEYSGAGKDEAFF.

The CDR3 bases are TGTGCCAGCAGTGGGGGACGGGCGAACACTGAAGCTTTCTTT. It translates to CASSGGRANTEAFF. J is TRBJ1-1 and V is TRBV2; a possible D gene is TRBD1 (5 bases). Germline loops: CDR1 SNHLY, CDR2 FYNNEI. The ends were cut back, 4 bases at V and 1 base at J, with 10 bases in the middle. CDR3 length: 14 amino acids.

The chain couples TRBV6-5 to TRBJ2-5; D is perhaps TRBD2 (5 bases). CDR1 and CDR2 from the germline V gene are MNHEY and SVGAGI. Trimming took 0 bases from V and 7 from J, leaving 12 bases between them. This CDR3 spans 14 amino acids. The CDR3: CASSYSRASTTQYF. The DNA of the CDR3 is TGTGCCAGCAGTTACTCGAGGGCTAGCACGACCCAGTACTTC.

This chain joins TRBV25-1 and TRBJ2-6; D remains unclear. V shed 1 base and J shed 0 bases, with 4 bases lying between them. This CDR3 is 15 amino acids long. Germline V gene sequence: CDR1 MGHDK, CDR2 SYGVNS. The CDR3 nucleotides are TGTGCCAGCAGTGAATCTAGCTCTGGGGCCAACGTCCTGACTTTC. Protein sequence: CASSESSSGANVLTF.

The V gene is TRBV9, the J gene TRBJ2-7; no clear D gene. CDR1 and CDR2 from the germline V gene are SGDLS and YYNGEE. This CDR3 is 14 amino acids long. V gave up 4 bases and J gave up 0 bases, with 11 bases separating them. The CDR3 DNA reads as TGTGCCAGCAGCACAACAGAGACCTCCTACGAGCAGTACTTC. It specifies CASSTTETSYEQYF.

At least ten counts were recorded for this clone. V usage is TRBV7-9 and J usage is TRBJ1-1; no reliable D call. Germline V lookup: CDR1 SEHNR, CDR2 FQNEAQ (reference sequence). The CDR3 is 12 amino acids. Trimming took off 2 bases at V and 11 bases at J, with 12 bases between the two ends. The CDR3 sequence is CASSLMGMGAFF. For the CDR3, the DNA is TGTGCCAGCAGCTTAATGGGTATGGGCGCTTTCTTT.

The chain uses TRBV5-1 and TRBJ2-1; possible D gene TRBD2, 5 bases. Between the trimmed V and J ends, which lost 4 bases and 5 bases, there was a span of 13 bases. The CDR3 sequence is 14 residues long. The germline gives CDR1 SGHRS, CDR2 YFSETQ. CDR3 in amino acids: CASSPWTGNNEQFF. The CDR3 DNA reads as TGCGCCAGCAGCCCGTGGACGGGAAACAATGAGCAGTTCTTC.

This chain joins TRBV4-1 and TRBJ2-5, with 9 positions matching TRBD2. The germline V gene encodes CDR1 MGHRA and CDR2 YSYEKL. The V gene end was trimmed by 0 bases and the J gene end by 4 bases; junction bases not matched to a gene: 3. The CDR3 sequence is 15 residues long. Here the CDR3 reads CASSQDMTSGETQYF. For the CDR3, the DNA is TGCGCCAGCAGCCAAGATATGACTAGCGGAGAGACCCAGTACTTC.

The genes are TRBV4-3 and TRBJ2-7; a weak D match, TRBD1 (5 bases). The CDR3 has 15 residues. Germline lookup yields CDR1 LGHNA and CDR2 YSLEER. V was shortened by 1 base and J by 4 bases, with 14 bases between the two germline ends. The CDR3 sequence: CASSQGQPYLYEQYF. The CDR3 DNA follows: TGCGCCAGCAGCCAAGGACAGCCCTACCTATACGAGCAGTACTTC.

This clone was counted a few times. This sequence joins TRBV5-1 and TRBJ2-1; D remains ambiguous. Trimming pared 4 bases from V and 4 bases from J, leaving 9 bases between. The CDR3 is made up of 13 amino acids. Germline V gene sequence: CDR1 SGHRS, CDR2 YFSETQ. Here the CDR3 reads CASSPEPYNEQFF. CDR3 coding DNA: TGCGCCAGCAGCCCCGAGCCTTACAATGAGCAGTTCTTC.

The rearrangement uses TRBV30 and TRBJ1-2; 9 nucleotides match TRBD1. Germline V gene sequence: CDR1 GTSNPN, CDR2 SVGIG (reference sequence). With 7 bases clipped from V and 4 bases from J, the junction kept 7 bases outside the gene matches. The CDR3 consists of 13 residues. DNA for the CDR3: TGTGCCTCAACCTACAGGGGGCCCTATGGCTACACCTTC. This translates into CASTYRGPYGYTF.

This clone was detected a few times. The V call is TRBV5-1, the J call TRBJ2-3, with 7 bases aligning to TRBD1. Looked up from germline, CDR1 is SGHRS and CDR2 is YFSETQ. The CDR3 covers 15 residues. Losses at the gene ends were 0 bases for V and 1 base for J; bases not matched to a gene: 2. CDR3 region: CASSLAGTGTDTQYF. The CDR3, as DNA: TGCGCCAGCAGCTTGGCCGGGACAGGCACAGATACGCAGTATTTT.